The T cell receptor beta chain under discussion was sequenced for a study of T cell changes during pregnancy in multiple sclerosis (dated by TCRdb to between 2018 and 2021). For the study in its entirety: Changes in the T cell repertoire over the course of pregnancy were examined in this study in women with multiple sclerosis.

The library was prepared using the immunoSEQ multiplex PCR assay. What TCRdb holds here is the immuneACCESS table cut down to in-frame rearrangements. Part of the clones is not present; checked against another copy, under half of the missing clones reflect an unresolved V gene, and the others are unexplained. In this sample the table shows approximately 31,000 clones, approximately 89% of which occur a single time. In total, the top ten clones hold around 6.8% of the sample. This clone came up once. Its antigen remains unidentified. No per-base quality is available; no much larger clone lies one base away. Inclusive of the bounding cysteine and phenylalanine, the CDR3 is 15 residues long. Only the CDR3 region is kept as DNA, spanning 45 bases read in frame from base 1. CDR1 SNHLY and CDR2 FYNNEI are derived from the germline V gene. Clipping removes 6 bases from V and 3 bases from J, with 11 as the unmatched junction base count.

The chain was built from TRBV2 and TRBJ2-7, and 7 junction bases match TRBD1. The sequence derives from a female donor with multiple sclerosis, enrolled in a pregnancy study. This sample comprised CD8+ T cells from peripheral blood mononuclear cells, obtained in the second trimester of pregnancy. At the DNA level, the sequence is TGTGCCAGCAGGGAAACCGGGACAGCTCTCTACGAGCAGTACTTC. It is translated as CASRETGTALYEQYF.